This T cell receptor (beta chain) came from a study of blood T cell repertoires in COVID-19. Per germline, CDR1 SGDLS and CDR2 YYNGEE. CDR3 size: 14 residues. Trimming pared 0 bases from V and 4 bases from J, leaving 7 bases between. The method was immunoSEQ multiplex PCR; TCRdb's version includes in-frame clones alone and lacks a portion of them. The sample lists nearly 80,000 clones; approximately 84% were seen once. The chain couples TRBV9 to TRBJ2-2; possible D gene TRBD2, 6 bases. Sequenced input: peripheral blood. This clonotype was obtained from a man in his fifties or sixties with active or convalescent COVID-19. The CDR3 spells CASSVGAGTGELFF. The CDR3 DNA follows: TGTGCCAGCAGCGTAGGAGCGGGCACCGGGGAGCTGTTTTTT.